This T cell receptor (beta chain) is from a study of T cell changes during pregnancy in multiple sclerosis. Clones were read by immunoSEQ multiplex PCR, and TCRdb kept only the in-frame ones, dropping some. Of around 33,000 clones in the sample, around 90% were seen once. The V end lost 3 bases, the J end lost 3 bases, and 22 bases lay between the germline ends. This CDR3 has 17 residues. Germline-derived CDR1 and CDR2 are SGHRS and YFSETQ. This clonotype was sampled from a female donor in good health, enrolled as a control in a pregnancy study. V and J are TRBV5-1 and TRBJ2-7; tentatively, D is TRBD2 (6 bases). Sequenced here: peripheral blood, sampled in the third trimester of pregnancy. The CDR3 spells CASSSRAGRLGFYEQYF. The CDR3 nucleotides read TGCGCCAGCAGCTCTCGGGCGGGACGCCTAGGGTTCTACGAGCAGTACTTC.